Listed below are T cell receptor beta chains from one sample, sequenced in a study of post-analysis software for immune sequencing data. Via MiXCR, TCRdb re-called the PCR reads, giving one row per CDR3 protein. The sample comprises about 540,000 distinct CDR3 sequences, 30% to 40% of which are singletons, and 5% to 6% rests with the top ten. Input material: blood. The receptors here all came from a girl aged 2-17 years with multiple sclerosis. Both conserved end residues are part of each CDR3. D genes are given only for firm matches. Clone size, where shown, is once, few, many, or a class for clones that have expanded.

D gene	V gene	clone size	J gene	CDR3 DNA	CDR3 protein
TRBD1	TRBV6-6	many	TRBJ2-7	TGTGCCAGCAGAGGGACAGGGAGAGCTTACGAGCAGTACTTC	CASRGTGRAYEQYF
TRBD2	TRBV4-2	few	TRBJ2-7	TGTGCCAGCAGCCAACCTAGCGGGGGGACCTACTACGAGCAGTACTTC	CASSQPSGGTYYEQYF
TRBD2	TRBV20-1	.	TRBJ2-2	TGCAGTGCTACCAGCGGGGGGGTGAACACCGGGGAGCTGTTTTTT	CSATSGGVNTGELFF
.	TRBV5-1	.	TRBJ2-1	TGCGCCAGCAACTTTTGGGGGCTAGCGGCCTACAATGAGCAGTTCTTC	CASNFWGLAAYNEQFF
.	TRBV18	many	TRBJ2-1	TGTGCCAGCTCACTTGATTTTCCACGGGGTTCCTACAATGAGCAGTTCTTC	CASSLDFPRGSYNEQFF
.	TRBV7-6	.	TRBJ2-5	TGTGCCAGCAACACCGGGGGCCAAGAGACCCAGTACTTC	CASNTGGQETQYF
.	TRBV12-3/TRBV12-4	.	TRBJ1-1	TGTGCCAGCAGTTTTTCGACAGCTGACCGAAACACTGAAGCTTTCTTT	CASSFSTADRNTEAFF
.	TRBV28	few	TRBJ1-6	TGTGCCAGCAGCCGACTGGGTTATAATTCACCCCTCCACTTT	CASSRLGYNSPLHF
.	TRBV4-1	.	TRBJ2-7	TGCGCCAGCAGCCAGGGGGGGCAGGGAGCCTACGAGCAGTACTTC	CASSQGGQGAYEQYF
TRBD1	TRBV7-2	.	TRBJ2-5	TGTGCCAGCAGCTGGTGGGGACAGACTCAAGAGACCCAGTACTTC	CASSWWGQTQETQYF
TRBD2	TRBV20-1	.	TRBJ2-5	TGCAGTGCTAGTAGAATAGCGGGGGGGCCTGGGGAGACCCAGTACTTC	CSASRIAGGPGETQYF
TRBD2	TRBV27	.	TRBJ2-7	TGTGCCAGCAGGGGACTAGGGGGTTACGAGCAGTACTTC	CASRGLGGYEQYF
.	TRBV12-3/TRBV12-4	.	TRBJ2-1	TGTGCCAGCAGTCTAATATTGGGGGGGGGCTTGATTAGGGATGAGCAGTTCTTC	CASSLILGGGLIRDEQFF
.	TRBV10-3	few	TRBJ2-7	TGTGCCATCAGTGAACAGGCGTACGAGCAGTACTTC	CAISEQAYEQYF
.	TRBV25-1	.	TRBJ2-7	TGTGCCAGCAGTGAGGCAGGGTCTGGCTCCTACGAGCAGTACTTC	CASSEAGSGSYEQYF
.	TRBV5-4	few	TRBJ2-3	TGTGCCAGCAGCTTGCATACCCCGGCAACAGATACGCAGTATTTT	CASSLHTPATDTQYF
TRBD1	TRBV20-1	.	TRBJ2-2	TGCAGTGCTAGAGATTCGAGGACAGGGGGCGGCGGGGAGCTGTTTTTT	CSARDSRTGGGGELFF
TRBD2	TRBV12-3/TRBV12-4	.	TRBJ2-2	TGTGCCAGCAGGCTAGCGGGGAACACCGGGGAGCTGTTTTTT	CASRLAGNTGELFF
.	TRBV6-1	.	TRBJ1-5	TGTGCCAGCAGTACCGCGCCGCGGGGAGGGAGCAATCAGCCCCAGCATTTT	CASSTAPRGGSNQPQHF
TRBD1	TRBV2	.	TRBJ2-7	TGTGCCAGCAGTGCCGGACAGGCCTCCTACGAGCAGTACTTC	CASSAGQASYEQYF
.	TRBV20-1	few	TRBJ2-1	TGCAGTGCGAGCGGGCGAAATGAGCAGTTCTTC	CSASGRNEQFF
TRBD2	TRBV6-5	few	TRBJ2-5	TGTGCCAGCAGTCGGGGGACTAGCGGGGCCGGGGAGACCCAGTACTTC	CASSRGTSGAGETQYF
TRBD2	TRBV5-1	.	TRBJ2-3	TGCGCCAGCAGCGAGGGACTAGCGGCAGATACGCAGTATTTT	CASSEGLAADTQYF
TRBD1	TRBV12-3/TRBV12-4	.	TRBJ1-2	TGTGCCAGCAGAATCGGACAGGGGCATGGCTACACCTTC	CASRIGQGHGYTF
TRBD1	TRBV27	few	TRBJ1-5	TGTGCCAGCAGACCCGGGACAGTAAGCAATCAGCCCCAGCATTTT	CASRPGTVSNQPQHF
.	TRBV5-6	few	TRBJ2-1	TGTGCCAGCAGCTTGGCGGGCTGGGACCATGAGCAGTTCTTC	CASSLAGWDHEQFF
.	TRBV21-1	.	TRBJ2-3	TGTGCCAGCAGCAAAGCCGGGGACCCCACAGATACGCAGTATTTT	CASSKAGDPTDTQYF
TRBD1	TRBV5-6	few	TRBJ1-2	TGTGCCAGCAGCTTGATCACAGGGGATGGCTACACCTTC	CASSLITGDGYTF
TRBD2	TRBV12-3/TRBV12-4	few	TRBJ2-1	TGTGCCAGCAGAACACTAGCGGGCTCGTATGAGCAGTTCTTC	CASRTLAGSYEQFF
TRBD2	TRBV10-3	few	TRBJ2-3	TGTGCCATCAGTGAGTCGCGGACTAGCGGGGGCCCTAGCCCAGATACGCAGTATTTT	CAISESRTSGGPSPDTQYF
.	TRBV20-1	.	TRBJ1-1	TGCAGTGCTCCCGGACAGCTGAACACTGAAGCTTTCTTT	CSAPGQLNTEAFF
.	TRBV12-3/TRBV12-4	.	TRBJ1-1	TGTGCCAGCAGCCCTGACGGAAAATCGAACACTGAAGCTTTCTTT	CASSPDGKSNTEAFF
.	TRBV20-1	few	TRBJ2-5	TGCAGTGCTAGGCCTCTGACCCGACAAGAGACCCAGTACTTC	CSARPLTRQETQYF
TRBD2	TRBV5-1	.	TRBJ2-3	TGCGCCAGCAGCCCAAGGACTAGCGGGGCGTACACAGATACGCAGTATTTT	CASSPRTSGAYTDTQYF
.	TRBV5-6	.	TRBJ1-2	TGTGCCAGCAGCTTGTCCTCCGGGTGTAAGGGCTACACCTTC	CASSLSSGCKGYTF
.	TRBV29-1	few	TRBJ1-2	TGCAGCGGCTATAACTATGGCTACACCTTC	CSGYNYGYTF
TRBD1	TRBV24-1	.	TRBJ2-2	TGTGCCACCCGGCCCGGGATACAGGGGGCCTTAACGAACACCGGGGAGCTGTTTTTT	CATRPGIQGALTNTGELFF
TRBD1	TRBV5-6	.	TRBJ1-2	TGTGCCAGCAGCTTGGAGGGACAGCTTTATGCGGGCTACACCTTC	CASSLEGQLYAGYTF
.	TRBV28	few	TRBJ2-1	TGTGCCAGCAGTTCAGGACATACGGAGCAGTTCTTC	CASSSGHTEQFF
TRBD1	TRBV27	once	TRBJ2-2	TGTGCCAGCAGTTTCAGGGGGTCTTCCGGGGAGCTGTTTTTT	CASSFRGSSGELFF
.	TRBV6-5	few	TRBJ1-4	TGTGCCAGCAGCCTGGCGGGGGAAAAACTGTTTTTT	CASSLAGEKLFF
TRBD2	TRBV7-2	.	TRBJ2-1	TGTGCCAGCAGCTTCTCGACTAGCGGGGCGTATGATGAGCAGTTCTTC	CASSFSTSGAYDEQFF
.	TRBV20-1	.	TRBJ1-5	TGCAGTGCTAGTGGCAGGACAGACAATCAGCCCCAGCATTTT	CSASGRTDNQPQHF
.	TRBV6-5	.	TRBJ1-1	TGTGCCAGCAGTTACTCGACCAGGGACGCTGAAGCTTTCTTT	CASSYSTRDAEAFF
.	TRBV20-1	few	TRBJ2-3	TGCAGTGCTAGAGCTGGGGTGGGTGGGGGCACAGATACGCAGTATTTT	CSARAGVGGGTDTQYF
.	TRBV20-1	.	TRBJ2-1	TGCAGTGCTAGAGTCACGTGGAGCTCCTACAATGAGCAGTTCTTC	CSARVTWSSYNEQFF
TRBD1	TRBV2	.	TRBJ2-3	TGTGCCAGCAGTGAAAGACTGACAGGGGGCACAGATACGCAGTATTTT	CASSERLTGGTDTQYF
.	TRBV7-2	.	TRBJ1-2	TGTGCCAGCAGCGAGGGCAGGGCCTATGGCTACACCTTC	CASSEGRAYGYTF
.	TRBV28	.	TRBJ1-6	TGTGCCAGCGACGCAACGGGCAGCTCCTATAATTCATCCCTCCACTTT	CASDATGSSYNSSLHF
.	TRBV6-1	few	TRBJ2-5	TGTGCCAGCAGTGAACGACAGACCCAGTACTTC	CASSERQTQYF
.	TRBV5-1	.	TRBJ2-5	TGCGCCAGCACGCCCGGGAGCCTACTTGGAGGGGAAGAGACCCAGTACTTC	CASTPGSLLGGEETQYF
.	TRBV20-1	.	TRBJ1-1	TGCAGTGCCCTAAAGCAAGTAGCTTTCTTT	CSALKQVAFF
.	TRBV7-2	many	TRBJ2-5	TGTGCCAGCCAGGAGTCTAGCGCGCAAGAGACCCAGTACTTC	CASQESSAQETQYF
.	TRBV27	.	TRBJ2-1	TGTGCCAGCACCGAGCCCCCGCGGGATGAGCAGTTCTTC	CASTEPPRDEQFF
TRBD2	TRBV12-3/TRBV12-4	.	TRBJ2-5	TGTGCCAGCAGTTTAGCGCTGCTAGCGGGGGGGTCTAGGGTGGAGACCCAGTACTTC	CASSLALLAGGSRVETQYF